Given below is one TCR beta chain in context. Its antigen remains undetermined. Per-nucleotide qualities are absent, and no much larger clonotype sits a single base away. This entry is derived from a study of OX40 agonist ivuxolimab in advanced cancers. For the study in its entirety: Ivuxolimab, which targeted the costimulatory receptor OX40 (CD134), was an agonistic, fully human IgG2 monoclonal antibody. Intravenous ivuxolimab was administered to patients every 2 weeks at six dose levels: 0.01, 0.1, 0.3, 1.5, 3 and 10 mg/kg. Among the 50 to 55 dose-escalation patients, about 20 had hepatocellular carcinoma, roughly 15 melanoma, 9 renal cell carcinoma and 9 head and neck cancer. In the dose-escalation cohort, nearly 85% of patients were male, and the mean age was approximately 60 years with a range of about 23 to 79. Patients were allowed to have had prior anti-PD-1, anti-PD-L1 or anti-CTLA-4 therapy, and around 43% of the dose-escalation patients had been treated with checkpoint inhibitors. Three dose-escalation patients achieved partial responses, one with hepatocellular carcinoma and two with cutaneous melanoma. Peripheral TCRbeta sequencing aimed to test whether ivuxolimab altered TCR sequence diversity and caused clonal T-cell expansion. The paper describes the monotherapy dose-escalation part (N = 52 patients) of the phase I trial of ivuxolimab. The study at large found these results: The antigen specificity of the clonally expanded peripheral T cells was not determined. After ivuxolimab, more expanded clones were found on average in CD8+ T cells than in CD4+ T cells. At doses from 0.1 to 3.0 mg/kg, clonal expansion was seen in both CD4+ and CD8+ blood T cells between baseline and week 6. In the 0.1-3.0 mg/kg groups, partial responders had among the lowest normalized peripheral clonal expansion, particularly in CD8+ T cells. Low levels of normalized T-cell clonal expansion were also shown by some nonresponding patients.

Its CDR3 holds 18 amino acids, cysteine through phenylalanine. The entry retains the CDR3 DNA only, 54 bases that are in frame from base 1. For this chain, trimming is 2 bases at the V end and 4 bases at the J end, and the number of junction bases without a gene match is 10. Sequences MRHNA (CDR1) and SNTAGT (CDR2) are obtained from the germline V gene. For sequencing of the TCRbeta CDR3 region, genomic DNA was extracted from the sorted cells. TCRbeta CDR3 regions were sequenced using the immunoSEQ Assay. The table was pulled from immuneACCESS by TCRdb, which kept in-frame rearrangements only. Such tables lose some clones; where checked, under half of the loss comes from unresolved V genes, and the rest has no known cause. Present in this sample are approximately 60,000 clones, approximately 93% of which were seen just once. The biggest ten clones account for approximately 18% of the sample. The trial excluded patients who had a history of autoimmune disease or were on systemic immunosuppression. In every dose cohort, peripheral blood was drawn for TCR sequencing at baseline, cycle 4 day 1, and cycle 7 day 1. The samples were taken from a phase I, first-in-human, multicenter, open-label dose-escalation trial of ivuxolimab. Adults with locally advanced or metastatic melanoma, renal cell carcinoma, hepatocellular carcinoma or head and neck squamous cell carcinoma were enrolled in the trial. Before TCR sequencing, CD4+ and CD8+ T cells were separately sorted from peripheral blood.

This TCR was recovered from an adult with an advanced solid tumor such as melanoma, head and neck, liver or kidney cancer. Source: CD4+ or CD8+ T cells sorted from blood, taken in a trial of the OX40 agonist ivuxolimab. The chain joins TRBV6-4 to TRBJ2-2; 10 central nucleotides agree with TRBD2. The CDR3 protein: CASSDLPIAGGITGELFF. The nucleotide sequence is TGTGCCAGCAGTGACCTTCCGATAGCGGGAGGTATCACCGGGGAGCTGTTTTTT.